Here is one T cell receptor beta chain with its context. The antigen is not known. This CDR3 is 14 amino acids long. V was pared by 3 bases and J by 2 bases, with 11 bases between. Germline CDR1 SGHTA, CDR2 FQGNSA. The data originate from a study of graft-versus-host responses after intestinal transplantation. Study-wide context: Each recipient received a multivisceral, liver-intestinal, or isolated intestinal graft.

Profiling relied on immunoSEQ multiplex PCR, and the TCRdb table lists in-frame clones only, not all of them. The sample carries around 130,000 clones, more than 80% recorded once. The receptor's source is a human donor who received an intestinal transplant. The sample was unstimulated CD4+ T cells sorted from spleen or lymph node cells, taken before intestinal transplant. The chain couples TRBV7-2 to TRBJ2-7; TRBD2 might be the D (5 bases). This CDR3 is CASSFSGAPYEQYF. The CDR3 DNA sequence: TGTGCCAGCAGCTTCAGCGGTGCTCCCTACGAGCAGTACTTC.